Presented here are 9 T cell receptor beta chains from one specimen sequenced in a study of radiotherapy plus CTLA-4 blockade in lung cancer (dated by TCRdb to the late 2010s). Library construction relied on the immunoSEQ multiplex PCR assay. Entries here come from immuneACCESS through TCRdb and include only in-frame sequences with V and J called. Some clones fail to appear in such tables; in the studies checked, an unresolved V gene covers under half of the shortfall, and the cause of the remainder is unknown. Across this sample there are under 95,000 clones, with around 81% seen only once. The top ten hold about 23% of the sample. This sample comprised peripheral blood, obtained from a patient treated with radiotherapy plus ipilimumab. All receptors come from a human donor with non-small cell lung cancer whose response to radiotherapy plus ipilimumab could not be evaluated. Some clones in this sample may be carry-over from other donors' samples.

The chain carries TRBV6-1 and TRBJ2-7, with D uncertain. This CDR3 has 13 residues. V lost 1 base to trimming and J lost 6 bases, with 10 bases between them. From germline, CDR1 is MNHNS and CDR2 SASEGT. Here the CDR3 reads CASSEVFVSEQYF. CDR3 DNA: TGTGCCAGCAGTGAAGTCTTCGTCAGCGAGCAGTACTTC.

The CDR3 reads CASSFPHSGLNYEQYF. The CDR3 region has the DNA TGTGCCAGCAGTTTCCCGCATTCAGGGCTTAACTACGAGCAGTACTTC. The rearrangement links TRBV28 to TRBJ2-7; weak D call: TRBD1 (5 bases). The length of the CDR3 is 16 residues. In germline, CDR1 is MDHEN, CDR2 SYDVKM. Trimming removed 3 bases from V and 3 bases from J, with 18 bases in between.

This chain links TRBV11-2 with TRBJ1-3; possible D gene TRBD1, 5 bases. With 1 base removed from V and 4 bases from J, the gap between germline ends came to 11 bases. This CDR3 comprises 15 residues. From germline, CDR1 is SGHAT and CDR2 FQNNGV. CDR3 region: CASSLAGGAGNTIYF. Here the CDR3 DNA reads TGTGCCAGCAGCTTAGCGGGGGGAGCGGGAAACACCATATATTTT.

The gene calls are TRBV19 and TRBJ1-5; a weak D match, TRBD1 (5 bases). The CDR3 has 16 amino acids. The germline CDR1 and CDR2 sequences are LNHDA and SQIVND (reference sequence). Trimming took off 0 bases at V and 0 bases at J, with 9 bases between the two ends. CDR3 sequence (DNA): TGTGCCAGTAGTATAGACGGGGGTCATAGCAATCAGCCCCAGCATTTT. Translating it yields CASSIDGGHSNQPQHF. Supplemented by reference TRBV19 and TRBJ1-5, the full variable domain reads DGGITQSPKYLFRKEGQNVTLSCEQNLNHDAMYWYRQDPGQGLRLIYYSQIVNDFQKGDIAEGYSVSREKKESFPLTVTSAQKNPTAFYLCASSIDGGHSNQPQHFGDGTRLSIL.

This clone came up once. The rearrangement uses TRBV6-5 and TRBJ1-1; TRBD1 might be the D (5 bases). The CDR3 runs 13 residues. Per germline, CDR1 MNHEY and CDR2 SVGAGI. Trimming stripped 7 bases from V and 9 bases from J, with 18 bases between. CDR3 amino acids: CASTPGGSVQAFF. CDR3 DNA: TGTGCCAGCACCCCCGGGGGTTCGGTGCAAGCTTTCTTT.

This chain uses TRBV5-1 with TRBJ2-3; TRBD2 aligns across 7 bases. J lost 2 bases, V lost 4 bases, and 4 bases had no gene match. This CDR3 is 14 amino acids long. From germline, CDR1 is SGHRS and CDR2 YFSETQ. CDR3 in amino acids: CASSTGTITDTQYF. Written as DNA, the CDR3 is TGCGCCAGCAGCACGGGGACTATCACAGATACGCAGTATTTT.

This clone showed up just once. V and J are TRBV5-4 and TRBJ2-2, with TRBD1 matching 11 bases. The CDR3 length is 16 residues. J gave up 5 bases and V 3 bases, and 6 bases lay outside the gene matches. CDR1 and CDR2 from the germline V gene are SGHNT and YYREEE (reference sequence). The CDR3 coding sequence is TGTGCCAGCAGCTCCCGCGGACAGGGGGCAACCGGGGAGCTGTTTTTT. Translation: CASSSRGQGATGELFF.

This clone was counted once. The gene calls are TRBV6-5 and TRBJ1-1; maybe TRBD1 (6 bases). In germline, CDR1 is MNHEY, CDR2 SVGAGI. Trimming cost V 0 bases and J 2 bases, with 13 bases left between them. This CDR3 region has 16 residues. The CDR3 region has the DNA TGTGCCAGCAGTTACTCGCTTGGGACATTAAACACTGAAGCTTTCTTT. Its translation: CASSYSLGTLNTEAFF.

This clone has only a few counts. This sequence joins TRBV4-3 and TRBJ1-3; a weak D match, TRBD1 (5 bases). In germline, CDR1 is LGHNA, CDR2 YSLEER. V was pared by 4 bases and J by 4 bases, with 14 bases between. The CDR3 runs to 15 residues. In DNA, the CDR3 is TGCGCCAGCAGCCTCGGCGGGGGGGAAGGAAACACCATATATTTT. Its protein product is CASSLGGGEGNTIYF.